One sample yielded the 9 T cell receptor beta chains listed below, sequenced in a study of spatial heterogeneity in lung cancer. Documented time point: sample taken at primary tumor resection. Tumor, nontumor lung or frozen PBMC supplied whole RNA that was sequenced unsorted. TCRdb reprocessed the 5' RACE reads with MiXCR, giving one entry per CDR3 protein. In the table there are about 23,000 distinct CDR3 sequences, about 4.7% of which are singletons. The material sequenced was PBMCs, taken at surgery. The receptor source for this set is a male donor with early-stage non-small cell lung cancer.

This clonotype was seen many times. CDR3 sequence: CSAGQAHTDTQYF. In DNA form, the CDR3 reads TGCAGTGCTGGGCAGGCCCACACAGATACGCAGTATTTT. V usage is TRBV20-1 and J usage is TRBJ2-3, with D unresolved. From germline, CDR1 is DFQATT and CDR2 SNEGSKA (reference sequence). Trimming cost V 5 bases and J 2 bases, with 11 bases left between them. This CDR3 is 13 amino acids long.

Details on this clonotype: A read error may be the cause here, since a much bigger clone is one base away. This chain joins TRBV5-1 and TRBJ1-4, with D perhaps matching TRBD1 (5 bases). The CDR3 covers 15 residues. Per germline, CDR1 SGHRS and CDR2 YFSETQ. The CDR3 DNA sequence: TGCGTCAGCAGCGGAACAGGTTTTCTTAATGAAAAACTGTTTTTT. Its protein product is CVSSGTGFLNEKLFF.

This clonotype was observed at least ten times. This CDR3 reads CAISERLAGEGDTQYF. DNA of the CDR3: TGTGCCATCAGTGAAAGACTAGCGGGGGAAGGAGATACGCAGTATTTT. The V call is TRBV10-3, the J call TRBJ2-3, with 12 nucleotides matching TRBD2. Trimming at V came to 3 bases and at J to 5 bases, leaving 6 bases not matched to a gene. Germline V gene lookup returns CDR1 ENHRY and CDR2 SYGVKD. CDR3 length: 16 amino acids.

This clonotype was detected ten times or more. This chain joins TRBV20-1 and TRBJ1-1; 7 bases map to TRBD1. CDR1 DFQATT and CDR2 SNEGSKA come from the germline V gene (reference sequence). V shed 0 bases, J shed 8 bases, and the junction held 9 bases outside the gene matches. The CDR3 extends over 14 amino acids. The CDR3 region has the DNA TGCAGTGCTAGAGATCTGAAACAGGGGAGCGAAGCTTTCTTT. It is translated as CSARDLKQGSEAFF.

This clonotype was seen repeatedly, ten times or more. The CDR3 region has the DNA TGTGCCAGCAGCCCCCTCACAGGGAACTATGGCTACACCTTC. Translating gives CASSPLTGNYGYTF. The rearrangement uses TRBV11-2 and TRBJ1-2, with D perhaps matching TRBD1 (6 bases). Germline loops: CDR1 SGHAT, CDR2 FQNNGV. V dropped 5 bases and J dropped 2 bases, with 12 bases sitting between them. The CDR3 length is 14 residues.

This clonotype was observed at least ten times. V is TRBV30 and J is TRBJ1-4; 10 nucleotides line up with TRBD1. The length of the CDR3 is 16 residues. CDR1 and CDR2 from the germline V gene are GTSNPN and SVGIG (reference sequence). Trimming at V came to 2 bases and at J to 6 bases, leaving 9 bases not matched to a gene. CDR3 coding DNA: TGTGCCTGGAGTAGCGGCCGGACAGGGGGGGATGAAAAACTGTTTTTT. Translating gives CAWSSGRTGGDEKLFF.

This clonotype was detected ten times or more. A junction boundary mismatches the germline segment, possibly from a read error. V and J are TRBV18 and TRBJ2-5; D may be TRBD1 or TRBD2 (5 bases each). Germline V gives CDR1 KGHSH, CDR2 LQKENI. This CDR3 region has 14 residues. This CDR3 is CASAPRGTQETQYF. In DNA, the CDR3 is TGTGCCAGCGCACCACGAGGGACCCAAGAGACCCAGTACTTC.

This clonotype was seen at least ten times. The gene calls are TRBV5-1 and TRBJ2-3; 9 bases align to TRBD2. Trimming removed 1 base from V and 4 bases from J; junction bases left unmatched: 4. Germline loops: CDR1 SGHRS, CDR2 YFSETQ. The CDR3 has 15 residues. In nucleotides, the CDR3 is TGCGCCAGCAGCTTGCCTAGCGGGATCGCAGATACGCAGTATTTT. It yields the protein CASSLPSGIADTQYF.

Comments on this clonotype: The junction departs from the called germline gene at one end, perhaps through a read error. The chain combines TRBV13 with TRBJ2-1; D is perhaps TRBD1 (5 bases). Germline assignment: CDR1 PRHDT and CDR2 FYEKMQ (reference sequence). This CDR3 has 15 amino acids. DNA for the CDR3: TGTGCCAGCAGTTTAGGCGCAGGGACCTACAATGAGCAGTTCTTC. Translation: CASSLGAGTYNEQFF.